The 31 T cell receptor beta chains below all came from one sample that was sequenced in a study of T cell responses to AZD1222 COVID-19 vaccine. TCRdb's table, derived via immunoSEQ multiplex PCR, lists solely in-frame clones and lacks some. Among roughly 200,000 clones listed, approximately 95% were seen once. Sample: peripheral blood, taken 28 days after the second dose of the MenACWY control vaccine. Receptors were obtained from an adult who received the MenACWY meningococcal vaccine as a control.

The rearrangement joins TRBV7-8 to TRBJ1-2; possible D gene TRBD1, 6 bases. In germline, CDR1 is SGHVS, CDR2 FQNEAQ. Trimming took off 2 bases at V and 6 bases at J, with 13 bases between the two ends. This CDR3 has 14 amino acids. For the CDR3, the DNA is TGTGCCAGCAGCTTATTAGTTACAGGGAATGGCTACACCTTC. It is translated as CASSLLVTGNGYTF.

The chain carries TRBV28 and TRBJ2-2; TRBD2 agrees at 9 bases. The V segment lost 5 bases and the J segment 4 bases; nucleotides outside the gene matches: 8. Germline V gene lookup returns CDR1 MDHEN and CDR2 SYDVKM. The CDR3 has 16 residues. The CDR3 protein is CASSIAGATLTGELFF. The DNA for the CDR3 is TGTGCCAGCAGTATAGCGGGGGCCACACTCACCGGGGAGCTGTTTTTT.

The chain employs TRBV30 and TRBJ1-2; D is undetermined. The V gene's germline CDR1 is GTSNPN and CDR2 SVGIG (reference sequence). CDR3 length equals 12 residues. The V end was cut by 2 bases, the J end by 0 bases, with 4 bases between. The CDR3 DNA sequence: TGTGCCTGGAGTACTGCTAACTATGGCTACACCTTC. It encodes CAWSTANYGYTF.

CDR3 DNA: TGCGCCAGCAGCTTGGAAGGACAGGTGAACACTGAAGCTTTCTTT. Translated, it gives CASSLEGQVNTEAFF. This rearrangement joins TRBV5-1 to TRBJ1-1; 7 positions match TRBD1. Trimming took 0 bases from V and 0 from J; bases not matched to a gene: 2. The CDR3 sequence is 15 residues long. Germline assignment: CDR1 SGHRS and CDR2 YFSETQ.

The rearrangement joins TRBV5-8 to TRBJ1-2; D is undetermined. Germline CDR1 is SGHTS and CDR2 is YDEGEE. The V end was cut by 4 bases, the J end by 11 bases, with 21 bases between. This CDR3 comprises 14 residues. CDR3 DNA: TGTGCCAGCAGCGCCCGACGGGGTTCCGCTTCGTACACCTTC. This codes for CASSARRGSASYTF.

The chain carries TRBV13 and TRBJ2-1, with TRBD1 identical over 7 bases. The CDR3 loop spans 16 amino acids. J gave up 3 bases and V 5 bases, and 10 bases lay outside the gene matches. Germline lookup yields CDR1 PRHDT and CDR2 FYEKMQ (reference sequence). The CDR3 loop reads CASSPRQGRGYNEQFF. Here the CDR3 DNA reads TGTGCCAGCAGCCCAAGACAGGGTAGGGGCTACAATGAGCAGTTCTTC.

The V and J genes are TRBV9 and TRBJ2-4, with unresolved D. This CDR3 has 13 residues. Germline V lookup: CDR1 SGDLS, CDR2 YYNGEE. The V gene lost 0 bases and the J gene lost 5 bases, with 6 bases spanning the gap. This chain's CDR3 is CASSVGPENIQYF. The CDR3 nucleotides are TGTGCCAGCAGCGTAGGTCCGGAAAACATTCAGTACTTC.

The CDR3, as DNA: TGTGCCAGCAGCCAGAGGAGTACGACACCCCTCCACTTT. Residues: CASSQRSTTPLHF. The chain couples TRBV14 to TRBJ1-6; no firm D call. The V end was cut by 3 bases, the J end by 11 bases, with 11 bases between. Per germline, CDR1 SGHDN and CDR2 FVKESK. This CDR3 has 13 amino acids. The full variable domain, rest sourced from reference TRBV14 and TRBJ1-6, is EAGVTQFPSHSVIEKGQTVTLRCDPISGHDNLYWYRRVMGKEIKFLLHFVKESKQDESGMPNNRFLAERTGGTYSTLKVQPAELEDSGVYFCASSQRSTTPLHFGNGTRLTVT.

The J gene is TRBJ1-2, the V gene TRBV6-5, with no clear D. The CDR3 runs to 16 residues. Per the germline V gene, CDR1 is MNHEY and CDR2 is SVGAGI. Deletions cut 4 bases from V and 8 bases from J, with 23 bases between. The CDR3 bases are TGTGCCAGCAGTTTTACCACCGCCGGGTCTAGGTGGGGCTACACCTTC. Amino acid sequence: CASSFTTAGSRWGYTF.

Note on this clone: Other DNA sequences in the same sample also yield this CDR3. This sequence joins TRBV30 and TRBJ1-1; D gene ambiguous. The V end was cut by 3 bases, the J end by 2 bases, with 4 bases between. The CDR3 consists of 11 residues. Germline V gene lookup returns CDR1 GTSNPN and CDR2 SVGIG (reference sequence). The CDR3 loop reads CAWRGNTEAFF. The CDR3 DNA sequence: TGTGCCTGGAGGGGTAACACTGAAGCTTTCTTT.

This clone is a singleton in its sample. V is TRBV6-5 and J is TRBJ1-4; 9 bases line up with TRBD1. Germline CDR1 reads MNHEY; CDR2 reads SVGAGI. The CDR3 is 14 residues long. The trim removed 6 bases at V and 8 bases at J, leaving 7 bases unmatched. DNA of the CDR3: TGTGCCAGCAGCCGCCGGACAGGGGCGGAAAAACTGTTTTTT. It codes for CASSRRTGAEKLFF.

In DNA form, the CDR3 reads TGCGCCAGCAGCCATAGGACAGGGGCCGAAACAGATACGCAGTATTTT. Protein sequence: CASSHRTGAETDTQYF. V is TRBV4-1 and J is TRBJ2-3; 9 positions match TRBD1. J gave up 3 bases and V 3 bases, and 7 bases lay outside the gene matches. The CDR3 is made up of 16 amino acids. Germline V gene sequence: CDR1 MGHRA, CDR2 YSYEKL.

The chain is built from TRBV5-6 and TRBJ1-2; D is possibly TRBD1 (6 bases). Trimming removed 4 bases from V and 4 bases from J, with 11 bases in between. This CDR3 region has 13 residues. Per the germline V gene, CDR1 is SGHDT and CDR2 is YYEEEE. The CDR3, as DNA: TGTGCCAGCAGCCGGACAGACGTCTATGGCTACACCTTC. Protein: CASSRTDVYGYTF.

The gene calls are TRBV4-3 and TRBJ1-1, with D perhaps TRBD1 (6 bases). Germline CDR1 reads LGHNA; CDR2 reads YSLEER. Trimming pared 0 bases from V and 8 bases from J, leaving 13 bases between. The CDR3 is made up of 14 amino acids. The DNA of the CDR3 is TGCGCCAGCAGCCAAGAACGTAGAGGGGGGGAAGCTTTCTTT. It is translated as CASSQERRGGEAFF.

The J gene is TRBJ1-5, the V gene TRBV28, with D uncertain. The germline V gene encodes CDR1 MDHEN and CDR2 SYDVKM. The CDR3 loop spans 14 amino acids. The germline V and J ends were trimmed by 7 bases and 3 bases, with 13 bases remaining between them. The CDR3 region is CASTRGGINQPQHF. In DNA form, the CDR3 reads TGTGCCAGCACCCGGGGAGGTATCAATCAGCCCCAGCATTTT. The full variable domain, rest sourced from reference TRBV28 and TRBJ1-5, is DVKVTQSSRYLVKRTGEKVFLECVQDMDHENMFWYRQDPGLGLRLIYFSYDVKMKEKGDIPEGYSVSREKKERFSLILESASTNQTSMYLCASTRGGINQPQHFGDGTRLSIL.

The CDR3 nucleotides are TGTGCCTGGAGTGTAGGTTTCGCGGGGCAGGGTGAAGCTTTCTTT. Encoded protein: CAWSVGFAGQGEAFF. J is TRBJ1-1 and V is TRBV30; D may be TRBD1 (5 bases). Germline V CDR1 and CDR2: GTSNPN, SVGIG (reference sequence). Trimming removed 0 bases at V and 7 bases at J, with 18 bases between. The CDR3 runs to 15 residues. Supplemented by reference TRBV30 and TRBJ1-1, the full variable domain reads SQTIHQWPATLVQPVGSPLSLECTVEGTSNPNLYWYRQAAGRGLQLLFYSVGIGQISSEVPQNLSASRPQDRQFILSSKKLLLSDSGFYLCAWSVGFAGQGEAFFGQGTRLTVV.

V usage is TRBV6-5 and J usage is TRBJ2-1; the match to TRBD2 covers 10 bases. Germline-derived CDR1 and CDR2 are MNHEY and SVGAGI. After removal of 2 bases from V and 7 bases from J, the junction contained 8 bases not matched to a gene. CDR3 size: 16 residues. CDR3 bases: TGTGCCAGCAGTTACCCCGCGGCTAGCGGGGGAAATGAGCAGTTCTTC. Protein sequence: CASSYPAASGGNEQFF.

The chain uses TRBV28 and TRBJ2-1; 13 nucleotides agree with TRBD2. The germline V gene has CDR1 MDHEN and CDR2 SYDVKM. J was trimmed by 7 bases and V by 6 bases; bases with no gene match: 6. The CDR3 has 15 amino acids. CDR3 residues: CASSRTSGGRNEQFF. In DNA, the CDR3 is TGTGCCAGCAGCCGGACTAGCGGGGGACGGAATGAGCAGTTCTTC.

This chain links TRBV9 with TRBJ2-1; TRBD2 agrees at 13 bases. This CDR3 region has 17 residues. The V gene end was trimmed by 1 base and the J gene end by 4 bases; junction bases not matched to a gene: 5. Germline V gives CDR1 SGDLS, CDR2 YYNGEE. The CDR3 reads CASSVRGLAGVYNEQFF. The CDR3 DNA reads TGTGCCAGCAGCGTAAGAGGACTAGCGGGGGTATACAATGAGCAGTTCTTC.

The V gene is TRBV3-1 (or the pseudogene TRBV3-2), the J gene TRBJ1-5; TRBD1 is a possible D gene (5 bases). Deletions cut 0 bases from V and 4 bases from J, with 10 bases between. Germline CDR1 LGHDT, CDR2 YNNKEL (reference sequence). The CDR3 consists of 15 residues. The CDR3 region is CASSQDGHQNQPQHF. CDR3 nucleotide sequence: TGTGCCAGCAGCCAAGATGGACACCAGAATCAGCCCCAGCATTTT.

V usage is TRBV7-3 and J usage is TRBJ1-2, with D perhaps TRBD1 (6 bases). V was cut by 0 bases and J by 7 bases, with 12 bases left in between. The CDR3 covers 14 residues. Per germline, CDR1 SGHTA and CDR2 FQGTGA. The chain's CDR3 is CASSLTGTIGGYTF. Here the CDR3 DNA reads TGTGCCAGCAGCTTAACGGGGACAATAGGTGGCTACACCTTC.

This chain connects TRBV3-1 (or the pseudogene TRBV3-2) to TRBJ1-1, with 7 nucleotides matching TRBD1. The CDR3 loop spans 13 amino acids. Trimming removed 0 bases from V and 9 bases from J; junction bases left unmatched: 4. Germline CDR1 LGHDT, CDR2 YNNKEL (reference sequence). In nucleotides, the CDR3 is TGTGCCAGCAGCCAAGATGGGACAGTTAAAGCTTTCTTT. This codes for CASSQDGTVKAFF.

The gene calls are TRBV5-1 and TRBJ1-1; D may be TRBD1 (5 bases). This CDR3 contains 15 residues. Trimming shortened V by 4 bases and J by 0 bases, and 13 bases separated the two germline ends. Germline CDR1 reads SGHRS; CDR2 reads YFSETQ. The CDR3 loop is CASSISRGLNTEAFF. CDR3 coding DNA: TGCGCCAGCAGCATTTCGCGGGGACTGAACACTGAAGCTTTCTTT.

This rearrangement joins TRBV3-1 (or the pseudogene TRBV3-2) to TRBJ1-2; 10 nucleotides match TRBD1. This CDR3 is 13 amino acids long. With V trimmed by 3 bases and J by 8 bases, 3 bases remained unmatched. The germline V gene has CDR1 LGHDT and CDR2 YNNKEL (reference sequence). CDR3 sequence (DNA): TGTGCCAGCAGCCAGCGACAGGGGGCCGGCTACACCTTC. It translates to CASSQRQGAGYTF.

CDR3 coding DNA: TGTGCCTGGGGGTCGGGACAGACCATCAATCAGCCCCAGCATTTT. It codes for CAWGSGQTINQPQHF. J is TRBJ1-5 and V is TRBV30; 7 nucleotides match TRBD1. CDR3 length: 15 amino acids. In germline, CDR1 is GTSNPN, CDR2 SVGIG (reference sequence). The J segment lost 3 bases and the V segment lost 5 bases, leaving 10 bases of the junction unmatched.

The chain combines TRBV18 with TRBJ2-3; possibly TRBD1 or TRBD2 for D (5 bases each). The CDR3 is 14 amino acids. Germline loops: CDR1 KGHSH, CDR2 LQKENI. V lost 4 bases and J lost 9, with 17 bases in between. The CDR3 here is CASSRGSTTETQYF. The DNA for the CDR3 is TGTGCCAGCTCACGGGGGTCCACGACGGAAACGCAGTATTTT.

V and J are TRBV25-1 and TRBJ1-1; TRBD1 might be the D (6 bases). Germline V gene data show CDR1 as MGHDK and CDR2 as SYGVNS. V was cut by 3 bases and J by 1 base, with 12 bases left in between. The CDR3 loop spans 15 amino acids. CDR3 sequence (DNA): TGTGCCAGCAGTGAGGGTTCGACAGGGAACACTGAAGCTTTCTTT. It specifies CASSEGSTGNTEAFF.

This chain links TRBV20-1 with TRBJ2-2; possible D gene TRBD2, 6 bases. Trimming removed 3 bases at V and 1 base at J, with 12 bases between. The CDR3 runs 15 residues. In germline, CDR1 is DFQATT, CDR2 SNEGSKA (reference sequence). The CDR3 sequence is CSASRLGGNTGELFF. CDR3 in DNA: TGCAGTGCTAGTCGACTAGGCGGGAACACCGGGGAGCTGTTTTTT.

This chain joins TRBV7-3 and TRBJ2-5; D unclear. The CDR3 loop spans 13 amino acids. Germline assignment: CDR1 SGHTA and CDR2 FQGTGA. V lost 1 base and J 2 bases, leaving 5 bases between the germline ends. The DNA for the CDR3 is TGTGCCAGCAGCTTAATGGGGCAAGAGACCCAGTACTTC. The encoded protein is CASSLMGQETQYF.

The gene calls are TRBV4-2 and TRBJ2-7; 11 positions match TRBD1. The germline V gene has CDR1 LGHNA and CDR2 YNFKEQ. J lost 6 bases, V lost 6 bases, and 13 bases had no gene match. This CDR3 comprises 16 residues. As DNA, the CDR3 is TGTGCCAGCAGAATGTCGGGACAGGGGGAAACAGGCGAGCAGTACTTC. This gives the protein CASRMSGQGETGEQYF.

The chain recombines TRBV19 with TRBJ2-7, with 8 bases that match TRBD1. The ends lost 10 bases at V and 6 bases at J; junction bases unmatched: 11. Germline V gene sequence: CDR1 LNHDA, CDR2 SQIVND (reference sequence). The CDR3 sequence is 13 residues long. Written as DNA, the CDR3 is TGTGCCACCTCACAGGGGGGAGTCTCCGAGCAGTACTTC. This codes for CATSQGGVSEQYF.